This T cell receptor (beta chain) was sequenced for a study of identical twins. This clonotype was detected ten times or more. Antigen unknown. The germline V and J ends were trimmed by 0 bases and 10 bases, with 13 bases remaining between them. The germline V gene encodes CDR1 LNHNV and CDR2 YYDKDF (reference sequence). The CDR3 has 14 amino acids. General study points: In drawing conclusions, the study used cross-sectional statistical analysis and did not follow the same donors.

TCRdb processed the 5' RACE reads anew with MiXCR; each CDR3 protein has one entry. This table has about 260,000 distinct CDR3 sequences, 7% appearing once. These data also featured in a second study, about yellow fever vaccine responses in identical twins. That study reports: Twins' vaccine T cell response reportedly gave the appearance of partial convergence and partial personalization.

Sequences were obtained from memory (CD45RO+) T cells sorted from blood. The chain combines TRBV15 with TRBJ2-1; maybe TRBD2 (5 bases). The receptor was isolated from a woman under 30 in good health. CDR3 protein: CATSRDLGSGEQFF. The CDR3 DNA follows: TGTGCCACCAGCAGAGATCTCGGGTCGGGAGAGCAGTTCTTC.